This T cell receptor (beta chain) appears in the sequencing data of a study of CD8+ T cells in alopecia areata. Findings of the study overall: Besides other cells, scalp samples also yield sequences of resident alphabeta T cells from normal skin. Many expanded lesional clones persisted during tofacitinib (in both scalp and blood).

Isolated RNA was reverse transcribed into cDNA used as the sequencing template. Assay: immunoSEQ multiplex PCR; the TCRdb copy retains only in-frame clones and omits some. Of about 200,000 clones in the sample, around 56% were seen once. Notes on this clone: Its antigen is unidentified.

CDR1 is SGHAT and CDR2 is FQDESV in the germline V gene (reference sequence). There are 17 residues in the CDR3. Trimming stripped 4 bases from V and 2 bases from J, with 17 bases between. Treatment described: oral pan-JAK inhibitor, 5-10 mg twice daily. Alopecia areata patients provided lesional scalp punch biopsies and peripheral blood. This TCR was recovered from a human donor with alopecia areata. This specimen consisted of CD4+ T cells sorted from blood, obtained at week 4, from a patient treated with tofacitinib. The chain is built from TRBV11-1 and TRBJ2-2; D tentatively fits TRBD1 or TRBD2 (5 bases each). CDR3 nucleotide sequence: TGTGCCAGCAGCTCAAATCCCGGGACGGGAAACACCGGGGAGCTGTTTTTT. This encodes CASSSNPGTGNTGELFF.